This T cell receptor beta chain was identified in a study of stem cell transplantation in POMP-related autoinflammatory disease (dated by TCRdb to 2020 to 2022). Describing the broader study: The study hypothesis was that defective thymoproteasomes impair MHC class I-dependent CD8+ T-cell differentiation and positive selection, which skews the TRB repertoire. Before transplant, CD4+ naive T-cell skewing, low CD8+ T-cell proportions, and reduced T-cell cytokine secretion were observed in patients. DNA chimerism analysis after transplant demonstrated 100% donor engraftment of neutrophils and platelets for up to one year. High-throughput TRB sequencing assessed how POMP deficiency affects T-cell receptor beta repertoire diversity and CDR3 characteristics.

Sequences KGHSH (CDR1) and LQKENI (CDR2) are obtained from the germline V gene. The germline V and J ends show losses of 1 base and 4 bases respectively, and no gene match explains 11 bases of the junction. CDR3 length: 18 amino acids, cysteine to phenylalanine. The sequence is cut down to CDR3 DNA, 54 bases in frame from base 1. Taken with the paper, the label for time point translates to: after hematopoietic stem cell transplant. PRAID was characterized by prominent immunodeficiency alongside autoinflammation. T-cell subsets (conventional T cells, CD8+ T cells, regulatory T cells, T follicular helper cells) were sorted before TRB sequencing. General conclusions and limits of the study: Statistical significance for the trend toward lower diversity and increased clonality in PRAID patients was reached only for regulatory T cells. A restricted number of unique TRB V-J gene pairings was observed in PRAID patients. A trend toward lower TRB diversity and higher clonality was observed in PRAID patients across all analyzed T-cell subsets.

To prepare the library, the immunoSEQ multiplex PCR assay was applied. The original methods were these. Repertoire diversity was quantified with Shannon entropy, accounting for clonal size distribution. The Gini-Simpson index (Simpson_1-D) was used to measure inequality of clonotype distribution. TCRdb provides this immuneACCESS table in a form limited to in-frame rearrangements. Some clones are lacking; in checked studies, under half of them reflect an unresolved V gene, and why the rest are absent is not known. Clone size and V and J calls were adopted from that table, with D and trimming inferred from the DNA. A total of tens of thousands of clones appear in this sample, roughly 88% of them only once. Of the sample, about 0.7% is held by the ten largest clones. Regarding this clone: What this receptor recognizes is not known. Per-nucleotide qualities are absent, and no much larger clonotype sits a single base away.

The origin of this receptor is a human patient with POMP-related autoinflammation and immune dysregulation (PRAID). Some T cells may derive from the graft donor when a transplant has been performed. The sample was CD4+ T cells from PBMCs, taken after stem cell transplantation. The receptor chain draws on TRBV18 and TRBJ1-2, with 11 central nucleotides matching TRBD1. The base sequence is TGTGCCAGCTCACCACAATCGTTCGGACAGGGGGCTACCTATGGCTACACCTTC. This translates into CASSPQSFGQGATYGYTF.